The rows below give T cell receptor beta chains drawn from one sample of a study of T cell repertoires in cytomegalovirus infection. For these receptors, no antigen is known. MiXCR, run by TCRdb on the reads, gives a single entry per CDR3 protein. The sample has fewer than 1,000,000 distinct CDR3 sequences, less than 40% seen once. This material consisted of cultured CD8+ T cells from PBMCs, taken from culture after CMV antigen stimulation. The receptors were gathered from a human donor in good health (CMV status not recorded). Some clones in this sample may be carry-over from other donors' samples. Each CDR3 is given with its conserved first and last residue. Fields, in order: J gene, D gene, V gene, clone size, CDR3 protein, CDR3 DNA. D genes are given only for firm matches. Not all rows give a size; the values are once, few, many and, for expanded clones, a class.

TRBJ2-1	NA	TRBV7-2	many	CASSPGVGVYNEQFF	TGTGCCAGCAGCCCGGGTGTGGGTGTCTACAATGAGCAGTTCTTC
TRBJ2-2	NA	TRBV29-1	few	CSVEMGKNTGELFF	TGCAGCGTTGAAATGGGGAAGAACACCGGGGAGCTGTTTTTT
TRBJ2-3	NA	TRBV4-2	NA	CASSPHGSGITDTQYF	TGTGCCAGCAGCCCCCACGGTAGCGGAATAACAGATACGCAGTATTTT
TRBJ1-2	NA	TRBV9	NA	CASRPGDTF	TGTGCCAGCAGGCCCGGGGACACCTTC
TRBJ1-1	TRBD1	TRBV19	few	CASSPWTGATEAFF	TGTGCCAGTAGTCCCTGGACAGGCGCCACTGAAGCTTTCTTT
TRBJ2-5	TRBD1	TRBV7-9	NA	CASSPGQGLTQYF	TGTGCCAGCAGCCCGGGACAGGGTTTGACCCAGTACTTC
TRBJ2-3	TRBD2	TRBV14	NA	CASRASGYTDTQYF	TGTGCCAGCAGGGCTAGCGGATACACAGATACGCAGTATTTT
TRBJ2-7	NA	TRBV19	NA	CATEAGDSYEQYF	TGTGCCACCGAAGCAGGGGATTCCTACGAGCAGTACTTC
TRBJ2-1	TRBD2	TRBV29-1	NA	CSVASGGVYNEQFF	TGCAGCGTTGCAAGCGGGGGGGTCTACAATGAGCAGTTCTTC
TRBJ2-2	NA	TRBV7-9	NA	CASSDLRTGTGELFF	TGTGCCAGCAGCGACCTCAGGACGGGCACCGGGGAGCTGTTTTTT
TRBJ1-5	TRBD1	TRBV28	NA	CASSFRGQGAGQPQHF	TGTGCCAGCAGTTTTAGGGGACAGGGGGCCGGTCAGCCCCAGCATTTT
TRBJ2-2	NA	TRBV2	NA	CAVNTGELFF	TGTGCCGTCAACACCGGGGAGCTGTTTTTT
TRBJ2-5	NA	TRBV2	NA	CASMKKAGYETQYF	TGTGCCAGCATGAAAAAGGCGGGCTATGAGACCCAGTACTTC
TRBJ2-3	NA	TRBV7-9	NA	CVSSPDGGILDTQYF	TGTGTCAGCAGCCCGGACGGGGGTATTCTGGATACGCAGTATTTT
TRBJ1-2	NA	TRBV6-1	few	CASSERLGRTF	TGTGCCAGCAGTGAAAGGCTGGGGAGGACCTTC
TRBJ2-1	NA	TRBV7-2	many	CASSLDSGSYNEQFF	TGTGCCAGCAGCTTAGATAGTGGCTCCTACAATGAGCAGTTCTTC
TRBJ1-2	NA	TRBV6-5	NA	CASSYSTGAAWDYGYTF	TGTGCCAGCAGTTACTCGACGGGGGCGGCTTGGGACTATGGCTACACCTTC
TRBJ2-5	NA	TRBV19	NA	CASSIVAQVQETQYF	TGTGCCAGTAGTATAGTAGCGCAGGTTCAAGAGACCCAGTACTTC
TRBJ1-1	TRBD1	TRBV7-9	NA	CASSFRVVRTGGNTEAFF	TGTGCCAGCAGCTTCCGCGTCGTGAGGACAGGGGGCAACACTGAAGCTTTCTTT
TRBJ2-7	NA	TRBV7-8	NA	CASSLMSRAYEQYF	TGTGCCAGCAGCTTAATGTCCAGGGCCTACGAGCAGTACTTC
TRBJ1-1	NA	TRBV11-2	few	CASSLMVGQGWNTEAFF	TGTGCCAGCAGCTTAATGGTGGGGCAGGGTTGGAACACTGAAGCTTTCTTT
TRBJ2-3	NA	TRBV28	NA	CASSTQGTSTDTQYF	TGTGCCAGCAGTACACAGGGAACTAGCACAGATACGCAGTATTTT
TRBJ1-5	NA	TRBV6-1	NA	CASSDGALRSNQPQHF	TGTGCCAGCAGTGATGGGGCCTTGCGGAGCAATCAGCCCCAGCATTTT
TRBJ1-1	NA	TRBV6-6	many	CASTATLLTRDTEAFF	TGTGCCAGCACGGCAACTCTACTAACCCGGGACACTGAAGCTTTCTTT
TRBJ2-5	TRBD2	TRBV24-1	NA	CATSDLPGGRQETQYF	TGTGCCACCAGTGACCTCCCGGGGGGAAGGCAAGAGACCCAGTACTTC
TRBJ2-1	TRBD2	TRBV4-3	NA	CASSQGLAGGRNEQFF	TGCGCCAGCAGCCAGGGACTAGCGGGGGGGCGCAATGAGCAGTTCTTC
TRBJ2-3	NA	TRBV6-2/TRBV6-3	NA	CASSEFEGGLSDTQYF	TGTGCCAGCAGTGAATTTGAGGGGGGGCTCTCAGATACGCAGTATTTT